These T cell receptor beta chains were read from a single sample in a study of shared clonotypes between healthy human individuals. TCRdb keeps only in-frame clones here, not all; method: immunoSEQ multiplex PCR. The table has over a million clones, about 75% seen once. Sequenced sample: memory CD4+ T cells sorted from blood. The receptors were gathered from a young man in good health. Both conserved end residues are part of each CDR3. D genes are given only for firm matches. Clone sizes are given selectively: once, few, many, or a class where the clone is expanded.

d_call	j_call	clone_size	v_call	cdr3_nt	cdr3_aa
-	TRBJ2-1	-	TRBV6-5	TGTGCCAGCAGCTCCACGGCTGGCGGACACAATGAGCAGTTCTTC	CASSSTAGGHNEQFF
-	TRBJ1-1	few	TRBV29-1	TGCAGCGTTGAACCGAACAGGGAAGCTTTCTTT	CSVEPNREAFF
TRBD1	TRBJ1-4	once	TRBV5-1	TGCGCCAGCAGTGGGGGGACAGGGTTTCGGGAAAAACTGTTTTTT	CASSGGTGFREKLFF
TRBD1	TRBJ1-5	-	TRBV28	TGTGCCAGCGGAACAGGGGGAGGCAATCAGCCCCAGCATTTT	CASGTGGGNQPQHF
-	TRBJ2-3	-	TRBV27	TGTGCCAGCAGTCTAATGGGGGGCGCGGATACGCAGTATTTT	CASSLMGGADTQYF
-	TRBJ2-3	-	TRBV30	TGTGCCTGGAGACGGGGTAATGAAGGGGGCACAGATACGCAGTATTTT	CAWRRGNEGGTDTQYF
TRBD1	TRBJ1-1	-	TRBV30	TGTGCCTGGCAGGGGGTGTCGCACACTGAAGCTTTCTTT	CAWQGVSHTEAFF
-	TRBJ2-7	-	TRBV7-2	TGTGCCAGCAGCCAACTCTTGTGGGAGCAGTACTTC	CASSQLLWEQYF
-	TRBJ1-1	-	TRBV9	TGTGCCAGCAGTCTCGAGGGGCAAAGGAACACTGAAGCTTTCTTT	CASSLEGQRNTEAFF
TRBD1	TRBJ1-2	-	TRBV28	TGTGCCAGCAGTTTAGACAGGGACTATGGCTACACCTTC	CASSLDRDYGYTF
-	TRBJ1-4	-	TRBV27	TGTGCCAGCAGTTCGAGGACGGCTGAAAAACTGTTTTTT	CASSSRTAEKLFF
TRBD1	TRBJ1-1	-	TRBV6-1	TGTGCCAGCAGCGAGACAGGGGGTCGCACTGAAGCTTTCTTT	CASSETGGRTEAFF
-	TRBJ2-7	-	TRBV10-1	TGCGCCAGCAGTCCCGGACGGAGCTACGAGCAGTACTTC	CASSPGRSYEQYF
-	TRBJ1-5	-	TRBV19	TGTGCCAGTAGTATGGGGCGGGTGGGCAGCAATCAGCCCCAGCATTTT	CASSMGRVGSNQPQHF
-	TRBJ1-6	-	TRBV5-1	TGCGCCAGCAGCTTGGATTTAGGGAAAGGCACCCTCCACTTT	CASSLDLGKGTLHF
-	TRBJ2-1	-	TRBV5-1	TGCGCCAGCAGCTACGACAGGCCATCCTACAATGAGCAGTTCTTC	CASSYDRPSYNEQFF
-	TRBJ1-5	many	TRBV9	TGTGCCAGCAGCGTAGGACTATCTCAGCCCCAGCATTTT	CASSVGLSQPQHF
-	TRBJ1-2	-	TRBV10-3	TGTGCCATCAGTGAGGGTTCGAACTATGGCTACACCTTC	CAISEGSNYGYTF
-	TRBJ2-7	-	TRBV30	TGTGCCTGGATGAGGTCCTACGAGCAGTACTTC	CAWMRSYEQYF
-	TRBJ2-5	-	TRBV28	TGTGCCAGCAGTTTGGCGCAACTCCAAGAGACCCAGTACTTC	CASSLAQLQETQYF
-	TRBJ2-1	-	TRBV10-3	TGTGCCATCAGTGAGTCGGGTGTGACGGGAGTTGGTACCTACAATGAGCAGTTCTTC	CAISESGVTGVGTYNEQFF
-	TRBJ1-3	once	TRBV5-1	TGCGCCAGCAGCCCAGGACCGCTTACCTCTGGAAACACCATATATTTT	CASSPGPLTSGNTIYF
TRBD1	TRBJ2-5	once	TRBV7-9	TGTGCCAGCAGACGACAGGGGGCAGGTAAAGCCTCAGAGACCCAGTACTTC	CASRRQGAGKASETQYF
-	TRBJ2-5	-	TRBV15	TGTGCCACCAGCAGACACAAAGAGACCCAGTACTTC	CATSRHKETQYF
-	TRBJ2-2	-	TRBV7-5	TGTGCCAGAAGCTTAGCGTGGACTAAAGGGATCGGGGAGCTGTTTTTT	CARSLAWTKGIGELFF
TRBD1	TRBJ1-1	-	TRBV5-6	TGTGCCAGCAGCGGAGACAGGGGGCGTTCGGACACTGAAGCTTTCTTT	CASSGDRGRSDTEAFF
-	TRBJ1-4	few	TRBV5-8	TGTGCCAGCAGCACAGGGACGAGAAATGAAAAACTGTTTTTT	CASSTGTRNEKLFF
TRBD2	TRBJ2-3	-	TRBV9	TGTGCCAGCAGCCCTGAGCCGGGAGCGGGGGGGCAGTATTTT	CASSPEPGAGGQYF
-	TRBJ1-6	-	TRBV28	TGTGCCAGCAGTTTAGTGGCAGGGCAGAATTCACCCCTCCACTTT	CASSLVAGQNSPLHF
-	TRBJ1-3	many	TRBV6-1	TGTGCCAGCAGTGTGTCCCGGAGCTCTGGAAACACCATATATTTT	CASSVSRSSGNTIYF
TRBD1	TRBJ2-1	once	TRBV9	TGTGCCAGCAGCACGGGACAGTACAATGAGCAGTTCTTC	CASSTGQYNEQFF
TRBD2	TRBJ2-7	-	TRBV27	TGTGCCAGCAGTCACCTGGGACTAGCGGGAAGGGGTGGCTCCTACGAGCAGTACTTC	CASSHLGLAGRGGSYEQYF
-	TRBJ1-5	-	TRBV5-8	TGTGCCAGCAGCTTTACAGGGTGGGTTCAGCCCCAGCATTTT	CASSFTGWVQPQHF
TRBD1	TRBJ1-2	-	TRBV18	TGTGCCAGCTCACCTAGTCCCGGGACAGGGGGGCACGCCTTC	CASSPSPGTGGHAF
-	TRBJ1-6	few	TRBV30	TGTGCCGGTCGACAGGAATACAATTCACCCCTCCACTTT	CAGRQEYNSPLHF
-	TRBJ2-5	-	TRBV14	TGTGCCAGCAGCCAAGTTCAGGGGATGGAGACCCAGTACTTC	CASSQVQGMETQYF
-	TRBJ2-5	-	TRBV5-6	TGTGCCAGCAGCTCCCCCGCGAGGGGTTCAGAGACCCAGTACTTC	CASSSPARGSETQYF
-	TRBJ2-6	-	TRBV5-1	TGCGCCAGCAGTACCGGTAGGGGTGCTGGGGCCAACGTCCTGACTTTC	CASSTGRGAGANVLTF
TRBD1	TRBJ2-1	-	TRBV27	TGTGCCAGCAGACCAGGGACAGGCTCCTATTCGGCGCGGTACAATGAGCAGTTCTTC	CASRPGTGSYSARYNEQFF
-	TRBJ1-5	few	TRBV6-1	TGTGCCAGCAGTGGGGGGGCCCAGCCCCAGCATTTT	CASSGGAQPQHF
TRBD1	TRBJ1-1	-	TRBV27	TGTGCCAGCAGTTCGACAGGGGAGGCGGCTTTCTTT	CASSSTGEAAFF
-	TRBJ1-6	-	TRBV6-5	TGTGCCAGCAGCCGCCGGAGGGCGGATAATTCACCCCTCCACTTT	CASSRRRADNSPLHF
TRBD2	TRBJ2-1	-	TRBV5-1	TGCGCCAGCAGCGCTTTGACTAGCGAGGAGGAGCAGTTCTTC	CASSALTSEEEQFF
-	TRBJ1-4	-	TRBV7-9	TGTGCCAGCAGCTTTCCGACTGGTGCAACTAATGAAAAACTGTTTTTT	CASSFPTGATNEKLFF
TRBD2	TRBJ2-3	-	TRBV29-1	TGCAGCGTTGACGGGGGGGGTAGCACAGATACGCAGTATTTT	CSVDGGGSTDTQYF
TRBD2	TRBJ2-4	-	TRBV10-2	TGCGCCAGCAGTGAGACGGGCCTAGCGGGAGGCCTTGGGTCCCAAAACATTCAGTACTTC	CASSETGLAGGLGSQNIQYF
TRBD1	TRBJ1-2	once	TRBV28	TGTGCCACCGGGGACAGATACTATGGCTACACCTTC	CATGDRYYGYTF
TRBD1	TRBJ2-7	-	TRBV11-2	TGTGCCAGCAGCTTAGATCTCGGGACAGGGACCTACGAGCAGTACTTC	CASSLDLGTGTYEQYF
-	TRBJ2-7	once	TRBV7-8	TGTGCCAGCAGCTATGGGACGGCCTCCTACGAGCAGTACTTC	CASSYGTASYEQYF
-	TRBJ1-5	many	TRBV4-3	TGCGCCAGCAGCCAAGAAATCCAAATTAATCAGCCCCAGCATTTT	CASSQEIQINQPQHF
TRBD1	TRBJ1-5	few	TRBV9	TGTGCCAGCAGCGTAGGACAGGGCGGTGGCAATCAGCCCCAGCATTTT	CASSVGQGGGNQPQHF